This T cell receptor beta chain was recorded in a study of T cells in Graves' hyperthyroidism and ophthalmopathy. Study in general: Blood was drawn when the patient was first diagnosed and still untreated. Overall study results and limits: The model identified upcoming ophthalmopathy a median about 7.1 months ahead of onset. Blood also held most thyroid clonotypes expanded beyond 0.001.

Amplified TCR beta CDR3 regions derived from RNA transcripts. First-round RT-PCR with HTBI primers amplified the TCR CDR3 region. TCRdb itself ran the multiplex PCR reads through MiXCR, one entry per CDR3 protein. This sample has over 450,000 distinct CDR3 sequences, with about a sixth found just once. V gave up 5 bases and J gave up 4 bases, with 3 bases separating them. The length of the CDR3 is 11 residues. The germline CDR1 and CDR2 sequences are KGHSH and LQKENI. A patient was excluded if there was uncontrolled infection, other autoimmune disease, pregnancy or lactation. This clonotype was seen repeatedly, ten times or more. Its matching antigen is unknown.

The V gene is TRBV18, the J gene TRBJ2-1; D ambiguous. The TCR originated in a woman aged 18-29 years with Graves' ophthalmopathy. Sequenced input: blood. The CDR3 sequence is CASSEYNEQFF. CDR3 DNA: TGTGCCAGCTCAGAGTACAATGAGCAGTTCTTC.